This T cell receptor beta chain was observed in a study of cytomegalovirus exposure and HLA in healthy donors. CDR1 is SGHTA and CDR2 is FQGNSA in the germline V gene. The CDR3 loop spans 15 amino acids. Trimming took 5 bases from V and 6 from J; bases not matched to a gene: 7. Notes on this clone: Antigen specificity is unknown.

The study's findings and limits: When a later analysis was performed, an Asian-associated ancestry cluster reportedly had fewer N-insertions than the approximately 600-donor mean. A missense variant in DCLRE1C was later tied to TCR beta V- and J-gene trimming. Three of the chains that were CMV-associated were confirmed in vitro to be specific for CMV antigens.

13 Jbeta primers and 60 Vbeta primers were used for the PCR. The repertoire was sequenced with immunoSEQ multiplex PCR; TCRdb's copy has only in-frame clones and lacks some. Of a few hundred thousand clones in the sample, roughly 80% were seen once. The origin of this receptor is a man in his forties in good health and CMV-seronegative. Sequenced: PBMCs. The chain couples TRBV7-2 to TRBJ2-2; 9 bases align to TRBD1. CDR3 residues: CASSLGQGIPGELFF. CDR3 DNA sequence: TGTGCCAGCAGCCTGGGACAGGGTATCCCCGGGGAGCTGTTTTTT.